What follows are 17 T cell receptor beta chains derived from one specimen sequenced in a study of beta chain features in type 1 diabetes. Reverse transcription of all isolated RNA meant that expressed TCRB transcripts were sequenced. Some clones are missing from TCRdb's copy, which holds only in-frame ones; the method was immunoSEQ multiplex PCR. The sample records around 430,000 clones, approximately 31% being singletons. The sample comprised naive CD4+ T cells from blood. These receptors were taken from a man between 18 and 29 years old in good health.

V usage is TRBV5-4 and J usage is TRBJ2-1; 11 positions agree with TRBD2. This CDR3 contains 17 residues. The germline gives CDR1 SGHNT, CDR2 YYREEE (reference sequence). Trimming removed 0 bases from V and 2 bases from J; junction bases left unmatched: 4. Written as DNA, the CDR3 is TGTGCCAGCAGCTTGGGTGGTAGCGGGAGGGCCTACAATGAGCAGTTCTTC. This gives the protein CASSLGGSGRAYNEQFF.

The chain couples TRBV5-1 to TRBJ2-2; D unresolved. The germline V and J ends were trimmed by 4 bases and 0 bases, with 13 bases remaining between them. The CDR3 contains 16 residues. CDR1 SGHRS and CDR2 YFSETQ come from the germline V gene. CDR3 amino acids: CASSPLAESNTGELFF. The CDR3 bases are TGCGCCAGCAGCCCCTTGGCGGAATCGAACACCGGGGAGCTGTTTTTT.

In this sample, this clone turned up a few times. The J gene is TRBJ2-3, the V gene TRBV2, with TRBD1 matching 8 bases. CDR1 is SNHLY and CDR2 is FYNNEI in the germline V gene. The V and J ends lost 11 bases and 2 bases, in that order; junction bases with no gene match: 3. The CDR3 extends over 12 amino acids. This CDR3 is CAGGQDTDTQYF. Written as DNA, the CDR3 is TGTGCCGGGGGACAGGACACAGATACGCAGTATTTT.

Concerning this clone itself: Other DNA sequences of this sample code for an identical CDR3. This sequence joins TRBV30 and TRBJ1-3, with D unclear. Germline V CDR1 and CDR2: GTSNPN, SVGIG (reference sequence). This CDR3 is built from 12 residues. Trimming pared 3 bases from V and 3 bases from J, leaving 6 bases between. The CDR3 region is CAWSAGGNTIYF. The CDR3 region has the DNA TGTGCCTGGAGCGCAGGTGGAAACACCATATATTTT. The full variable domain, completed using reference TRBV30 and TRBJ1-3, is SQTIHQWPATLVQPVGSPLSLECTVEGTSNPNLYWYRQAAGRGLQLLFYSVGIGQISSEVPQNLSASRPQDRQFILSSKKLLLSDSGFYLCAWSAGGNTIYFGEGSWLTVV.

This clone was seen only a few times. The chain has TRBV30 and TRBJ1-5; D gene ambiguous. Deletions cut 5 bases from V and 2 bases from J, with 10 bases between. The CDR3 sequence is 13 residues long. Germline V gene data show CDR1 as GTSNPN and CDR2 as SVGIG (reference sequence). The chain's CDR3 is CAWDLRGNQPQHF. CDR3 bases: TGTGCCTGGGACCTCAGAGGCAATCAGCCCCAGCATTTT.

Comment on this clone: Other DNA sequences in the sample encode the same CDR3. The CDR3 region has the DNA TGTGCCAGCAGTTATCGGTACGAGCAGTACTTC. It is translated as CASSYRYEQYF. The V and J genes are TRBV6-5 and TRBJ2-7; D unclear. V shed 3 bases and J shed 4 bases, with 4 bases lying between them. The germline gives CDR1 MNHEY, CDR2 SVGAGI. The CDR3 length is 11 residues.

This sequence joins TRBV25-1 and TRBJ1-5; D not resolved. The V and J ends lost 2 bases and 3 bases respectively, with 11 bases between them. This CDR3 has 15 residues. Germline V gene sequence: CDR1 MGHDK, CDR2 SYGVNS. CDR3 nucleotide sequence: TGTGCCAGCAGTGAAACGGCAGGTTTCAATCAGCCCCAGCATTTT. Its translation: CASSETAGFNQPQHF.

The rearrangement links TRBV7-9 to TRBJ2-7; TRBD1 matches at 9 bases. The CDR3 consists of 14 residues. Germline V gives CDR1 SEHNR, CDR2 FQNEAQ (reference sequence). With 3 bases clipped from V and 4 bases from J, the junction kept 4 bases outside the gene matches. CDR3 sequence (DNA): TGTGCCAGCAGCTTTTCACAGGGGGCTTACGAGCAGTACTTC. The encoded protein is CASSFSQGAYEQYF.

In its sample, this clone was seen a few times. Different DNA sequences within this sample yield the same CDR3. This chain connects TRBV30 to TRBJ1-5; D not certain. Germline CDR1 reads GTSNPN; CDR2 reads SVGIG (reference sequence). Trimming took 0 bases from V and 1 from J, leaving 4 bases between them. CDR3 length: 13 amino acids. In DNA form, the CDR3 reads TGTGCCTGGAGTGTAAGGAGCAATCAGCCCCAGCATTTT. As protein: CAWSVRSNQPQHF.

The chain recombines TRBV7-9 with TRBJ2-1; 11 bases fit TRBD2. Per germline, CDR1 SEHNR and CDR2 FQNEAQ (reference sequence). The V and J ends lost 5 bases and 7 bases, in that order; junction bases with no gene match: 19. There are 19 residues in the CDR3. CDR3 sequence (DNA): TGTGCCAGCAGCCTGGGGTCCGTTCCTAGCGGGAGGCCCGGGAATGAGCAGTTCTTC. This codes for CASSLGSVPSGRPGNEQFF.

The CDR3, as DNA: TGTGCCAGCAGGCCCGTAGCGGGAGAAGATGAGACCCAGTACTTC. Translation gives CASRPVAGEDETQYF. V gene TRBV2 combines with J gene TRBJ2-5; 9 bases are shared with TRBD2. V shed 6 bases and J 5 bases; nucleotides not matched to a gene: 10. The CDR3 spans 15 residues. CDR1 and CDR2 from the germline V gene are SNHLY and FYNNEI.

V usage is TRBV30 and J usage is TRBJ2-5; D might be TRBD2 (6 bases). The CDR3 covers 15 residues. V was shortened by 0 bases and J by 4 bases, with 15 bases between the two germline ends. Germline V gene sequence: CDR1 GTSNPN, CDR2 SVGIG (reference sequence). CDR3 amino acids: CAWSVPTGLRETQYF. Written as DNA, the CDR3 is TGTGCCTGGAGTGTACCCACGGGACTCAGAGAGACCCAGTACTTC.

The chain is built from TRBV5-1 and TRBJ2-5; 15 bases align to TRBD2. Near its end, the DNA agrees better with TRBJ2-7, so the J call may be wrong. Germline CDR1 and CDR2: SGHRS and YFSETQ. The CDR3 is made up of 17 amino acids. DNA for the CDR3: TGCGCCAGCGGACCAGGGACTAGCGGGAGGCATATCTACGAGCAGTACTTC. Its protein product is CASGPGTSGRHIYEQYF.

The rearrangement links TRBV7-9 to TRBJ2-2, with TRBD1 as a possible D gene (5 bases). This CDR3 has 15 amino acids. V was shortened by 6 bases and J by 4 bases, with 15 bases between the two germline ends. CDR1 is SEHNR and CDR2 is FQNEAQ in the germline V gene (reference sequence). CDR3 region: CASSNWADSTGELFF. CDR3 nucleotide sequence: TGTGCCAGCAGTAATTGGGCCGACAGCACCGGGGAGCTGTTTTTT.

The J gene is TRBJ2-7, the V gene TRBV30, with D tentatively TRBD1 or TRBD2 (7 bases each). The CDR3 is made up of 15 amino acids. CDR1 and CDR2 (germline): GTSNPN, SVGIG (reference sequence). The V and J ends lost 0 bases and 3 bases respectively, with 15 bases between them. CDR3 bases: TGTGCCTGGAGTGTGTGGTCAGGGGGGGTCTACGAGCAGTACTTC. Protein product: CAWSVWSGGVYEQYF.

This clone was counted only a few times. The V gene is TRBV4-3, the J gene TRBJ2-1; the D is unclear. CDR1 and CDR2 from the germline V gene are LGHNA and YSLEER. The CDR3 sequence is 15 residues long. Trimming stripped 1 base from V and 7 bases from J, with 14 bases between. The CDR3 loop reads CASSQVRLSGNEQFF. The CDR3 nucleotides are TGCGCCAGCAGCCAAGTCCGCCTAAGTGGGAATGAGCAGTTCTTC.

Details on this clone: Other DNA sequences of this sample code for an identical CDR3. The rearrangement uses TRBV30 and TRBJ1-1; possible D gene TRBD1, 5 bases. Germline lookup yields CDR1 GTSNPN and CDR2 SVGIG (reference sequence). This CDR3 region has 14 residues. Trimming left V 2 bases short and J 1 base short, with 11 bases between. The CDR3 bases are TGTGCCTGGAGTCTAGGGACGGGGAACACTGAAGCTTTCTTT. It codes for CAWSLGTGNTEAFF.